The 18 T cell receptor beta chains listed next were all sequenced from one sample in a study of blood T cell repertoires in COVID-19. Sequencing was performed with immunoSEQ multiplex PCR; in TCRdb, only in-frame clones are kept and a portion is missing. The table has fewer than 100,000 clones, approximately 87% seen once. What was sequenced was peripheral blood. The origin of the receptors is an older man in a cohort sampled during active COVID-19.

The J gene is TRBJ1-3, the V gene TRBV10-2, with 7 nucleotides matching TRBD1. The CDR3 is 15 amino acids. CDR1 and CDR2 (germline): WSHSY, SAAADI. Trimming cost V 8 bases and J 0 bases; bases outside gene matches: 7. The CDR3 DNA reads TGCGCCAGCTCTGGGGACAGTATCTCTGGAAACACCATATATTTT. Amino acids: CASSGDSISGNTIYF.

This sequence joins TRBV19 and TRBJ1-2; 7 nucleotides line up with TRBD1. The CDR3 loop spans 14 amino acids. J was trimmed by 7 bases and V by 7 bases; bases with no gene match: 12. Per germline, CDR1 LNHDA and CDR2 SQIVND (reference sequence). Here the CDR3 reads CASTLDDREAGYTF. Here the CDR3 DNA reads TGTGCCAGTACCTTGGACGACAGGGAAGCTGGCTACACCTTC. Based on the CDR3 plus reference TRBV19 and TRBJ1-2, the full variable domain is DGGITQSPKYLFRKEGQNVTLSCEQNLNHDAMYWYRQDPGQGLRLIYYSQIVNDFQKGDIAEGYSVSREKKESFPLTVTSAQKNPTAFYLCASTLDDREAGYTFGSGTRLTVV.

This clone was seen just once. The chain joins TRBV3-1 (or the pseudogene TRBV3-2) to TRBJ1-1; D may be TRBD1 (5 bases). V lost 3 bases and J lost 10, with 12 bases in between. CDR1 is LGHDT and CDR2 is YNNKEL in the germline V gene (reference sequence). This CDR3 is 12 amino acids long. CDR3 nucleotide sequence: TGTGCCAGCAGCCAGACAGTGTCTCGAGCTTTCTTT. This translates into CASSQTVSRAFF.

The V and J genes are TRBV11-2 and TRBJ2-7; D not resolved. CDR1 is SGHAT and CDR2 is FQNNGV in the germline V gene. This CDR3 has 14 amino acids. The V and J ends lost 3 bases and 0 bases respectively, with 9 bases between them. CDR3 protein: CASSFPTDSYEQYF. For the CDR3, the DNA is TGTGCCAGCAGCTTTCCAACAGACTCCTACGAGCAGTACTTC. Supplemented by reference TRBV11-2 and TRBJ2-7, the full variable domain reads EAGVAQSPRYKIIEKRQSVAFWCNPISGHATLYWYQQILGQGPKLLIQFQNNGVVDDSQLPKDRFSAERLKGVDSTLKIQPAKLEDSAVYLCASSFPTDSYEQYFGPGTRLTVT.

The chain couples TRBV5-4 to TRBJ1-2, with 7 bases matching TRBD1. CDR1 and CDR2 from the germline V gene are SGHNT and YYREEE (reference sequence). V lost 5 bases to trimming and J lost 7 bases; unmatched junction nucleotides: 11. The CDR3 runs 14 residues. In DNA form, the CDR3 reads TGTGCCAGCAGTATCCCGCAGGGGGTGTCTGGCTACACCTTC. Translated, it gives CASSIPQGVSGYTF.

CDR3 protein: CASRPGTGYSGNTIYF. The DNA of the CDR3 is TGTGCCAGCCGCCCCGGGACAGGGTATTCTGGAAACACCATATATTTT. The chain carries TRBV7-9 and TRBJ1-3; 9 bases line up with TRBD1. The germline V gene has CDR1 SEHNR and CDR2 FQNEAQ (reference sequence). The CDR3 is 16 residues long. The junction had 9 bases not matched to a gene; V was cut back by 8 bases and J by 1 base.

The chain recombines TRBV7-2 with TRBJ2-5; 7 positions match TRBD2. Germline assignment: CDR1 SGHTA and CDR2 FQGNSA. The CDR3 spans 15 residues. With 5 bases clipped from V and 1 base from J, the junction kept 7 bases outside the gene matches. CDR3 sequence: CASSVTWGGQETQYF. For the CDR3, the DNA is TGTGCCAGCAGCGTTACGTGGGGGGGCCAAGAGACCCAGTACTTC. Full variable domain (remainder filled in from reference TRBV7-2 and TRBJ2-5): GAGVSQSPSNKVTEKGKDVELRCDPISGHTALYWYRQSLGQGLEFLIYFQGNSAPDKSGLPSDRFSAERTGGSVSTLTIQRTQQEDSAVYLCASSVTWGGQETQYFGPGTRLLVL.

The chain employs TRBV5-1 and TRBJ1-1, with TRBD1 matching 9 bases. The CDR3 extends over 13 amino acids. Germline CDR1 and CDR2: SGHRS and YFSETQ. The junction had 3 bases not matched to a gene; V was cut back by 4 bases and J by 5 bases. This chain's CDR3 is CASSPDRGTEAFF. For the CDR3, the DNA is TGCGCCAGCAGCCCGGACAGGGGAACTGAAGCTTTCTTT. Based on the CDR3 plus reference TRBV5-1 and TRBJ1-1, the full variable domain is KAGVTQTPRYLIKTRGQQVTLSCSPISGHRSVSWYQQTPGQGLQFLFEYFSETQRNKGNFPGRFSGRQFSNSRSEMNVSTLELGDSALYLCASSPDRGTEAFFGQGTRLTVV.

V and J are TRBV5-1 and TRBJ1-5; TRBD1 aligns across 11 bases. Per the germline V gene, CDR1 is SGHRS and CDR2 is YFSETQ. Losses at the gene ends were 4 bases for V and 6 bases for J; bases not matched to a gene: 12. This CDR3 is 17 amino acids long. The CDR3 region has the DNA TGCGCCAGCAGCGAGTTCTCGGCGGGGACAGGGGGTCAGCCCCAGCATTTT. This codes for CASSEFSAGTGGQPQHF.

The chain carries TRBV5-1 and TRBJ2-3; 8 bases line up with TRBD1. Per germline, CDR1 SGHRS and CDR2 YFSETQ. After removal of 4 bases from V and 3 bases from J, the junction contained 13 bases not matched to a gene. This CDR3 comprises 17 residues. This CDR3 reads CASSAAGGNSYTDTQYF. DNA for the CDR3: TGCGCCAGCAGCGCGGCAGGGGGCAACAGTTATACAGATACGCAGTATTTT. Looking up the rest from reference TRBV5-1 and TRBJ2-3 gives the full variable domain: KAGVTQTPRYLIKTRGQQVTLSCSPISGHRSVSWYQQTPGQGLQFLFEYFSETQRNKGNFPGRFSGRQFSNSRSEMNVSTLELGDSALYLCASSAAGGNSYTDTQYFGPGTRLTVL.

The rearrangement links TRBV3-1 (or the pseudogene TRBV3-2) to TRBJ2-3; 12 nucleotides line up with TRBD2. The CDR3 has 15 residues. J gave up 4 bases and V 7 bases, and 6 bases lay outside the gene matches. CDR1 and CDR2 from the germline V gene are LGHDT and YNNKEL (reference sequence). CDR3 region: CASMTSGGSSDTQYF. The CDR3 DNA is TGTGCCAGCATGACTAGCGGGGGAAGTTCAGATACGCAGTATTTT.

The DNA of the CDR3 is TGTGCCAGTAGTATACTGACAGGGGGCCCCCATTTT. As protein: CASSILTGGPHF. This chain connects TRBV19 to TRBJ1-5, with 10 bases lining up with TRBD1. The ends lost 2 bases at V and 16 bases at J; junction bases unmatched: 5. The length of the CDR3 is 12 residues. Germline lookup yields CDR1 LNHDA and CDR2 SQIVND (reference sequence).

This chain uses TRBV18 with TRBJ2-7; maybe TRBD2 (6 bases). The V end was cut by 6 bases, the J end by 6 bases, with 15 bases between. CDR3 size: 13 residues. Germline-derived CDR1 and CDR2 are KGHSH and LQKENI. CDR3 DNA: TGTGCCAGCTCCCACGGAGGAGGGGCCGAGCAGTACGTC. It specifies CASSHGGGAEQYV.

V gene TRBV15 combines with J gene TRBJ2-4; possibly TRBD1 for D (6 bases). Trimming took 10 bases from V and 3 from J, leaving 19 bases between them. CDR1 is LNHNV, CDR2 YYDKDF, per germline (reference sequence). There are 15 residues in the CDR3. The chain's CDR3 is CAISRDILDKNIQYF. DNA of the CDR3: TGTGCCATTTCCCGGGACATATTGGACAAAAACATTCAGTACTTC. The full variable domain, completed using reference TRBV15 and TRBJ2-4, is DAMVIQNPRYQVTQFGKPVTLSCSQTLNHNVMYWYQQKSSQAPKLLFHYYDKDFNNEADTPDNFQSRRPNTSFCFLDIRSPGLGDTAMYLCAISRDILDKNIQYFGAGTRLSVL.

CDR3: CASSIQGSDEQFF. As DNA, the CDR3 is TGTGCCAGCAGCATACAGGGTTCGGATGAGCAGTTCTTC. The chain has TRBV7-9 and TRBJ2-1; D is possibly TRBD1 (6 bases). CDR1 SEHNR and CDR2 FQNEAQ come from the germline V gene (reference sequence). The CDR3 loop spans 13 amino acids. V lost 5 bases, J lost 8 bases, and 13 bases lay in between.

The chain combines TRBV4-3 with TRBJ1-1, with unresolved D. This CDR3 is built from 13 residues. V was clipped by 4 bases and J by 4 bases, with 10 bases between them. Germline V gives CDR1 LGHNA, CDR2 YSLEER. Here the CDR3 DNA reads TGCGCCAGCAGCCCCCCGGGGAGCACTGAAGCTTTCTTT. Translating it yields CASSPPGSTEAFF.

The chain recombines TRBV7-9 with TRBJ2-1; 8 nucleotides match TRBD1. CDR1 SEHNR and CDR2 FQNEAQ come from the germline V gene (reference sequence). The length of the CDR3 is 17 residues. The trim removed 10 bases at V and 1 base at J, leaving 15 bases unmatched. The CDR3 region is CANSKGQGAGSYNEQFF. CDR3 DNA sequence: TGTGCCAACTCTAAAGGGCAGGGGGCGGGGTCCTACAATGAGCAGTTCTTC.

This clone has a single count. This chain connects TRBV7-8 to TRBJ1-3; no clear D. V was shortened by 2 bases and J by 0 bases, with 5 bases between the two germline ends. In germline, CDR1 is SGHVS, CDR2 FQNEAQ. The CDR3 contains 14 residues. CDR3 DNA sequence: TGTGCCAGCAGCTTACCCAGCTCTGGAAACACCATATATTTT. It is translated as CASSLPSSGNTIYF.